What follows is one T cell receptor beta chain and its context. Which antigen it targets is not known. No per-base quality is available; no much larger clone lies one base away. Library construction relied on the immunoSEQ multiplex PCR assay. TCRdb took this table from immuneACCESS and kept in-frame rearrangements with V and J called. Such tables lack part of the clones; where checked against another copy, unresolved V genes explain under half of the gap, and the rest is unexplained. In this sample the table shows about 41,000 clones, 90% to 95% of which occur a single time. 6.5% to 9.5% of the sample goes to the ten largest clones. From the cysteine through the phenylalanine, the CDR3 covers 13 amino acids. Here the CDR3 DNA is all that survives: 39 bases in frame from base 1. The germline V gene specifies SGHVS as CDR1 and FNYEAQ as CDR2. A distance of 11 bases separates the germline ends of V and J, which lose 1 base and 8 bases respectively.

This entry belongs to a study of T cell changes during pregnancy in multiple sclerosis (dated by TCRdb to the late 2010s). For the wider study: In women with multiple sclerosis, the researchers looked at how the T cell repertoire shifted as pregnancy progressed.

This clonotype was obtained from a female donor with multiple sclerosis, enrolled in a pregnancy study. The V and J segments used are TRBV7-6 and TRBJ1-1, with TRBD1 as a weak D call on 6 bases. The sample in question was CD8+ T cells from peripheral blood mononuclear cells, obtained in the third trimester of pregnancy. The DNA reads TGTGCCAGCAGCTTAGGGCAGGGGCAAGAAGCTTTCTTT. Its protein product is CASSLGQGQEAFF.